This TCR beta chain emerged from a study of T cell responses to AZD1222 COVID-19 vaccine. Produced via immunoSEQ multiplex PCR; TCRdb's table is partial and in-frame only. The sample holds about 110,000 clones, approximately 88% seen once. For this clone: Its antigen is not identified.

Trimming took off 10 bases at V and 0 bases at J, with 19 bases between the two ends. The CDR3 extends over 15 amino acids. Per germline, CDR1 MNHEY and CDR2 SMNVEV (reference sequence). Overall study findings and caveats: Nearly half of spike-specific TCRs reportedly target variant regions that are unmutated in the B.1.351 and B.1.1.7 variants. Just six people given AZD1222 tested seropositive at baseline. Every sample of the repertoires postdated the peak T cell response.

V is TRBV27 and J is TRBJ2-7; D is possibly TRBD1 or TRBD2 (6 bases each). The sample here was peripheral blood, taken on day 0 of MenACWY control vaccination. The clonotype comes from an adult in good health. Here the CDR3 DNA reads TGTGCCACGACCCCTGGGGGGCGACCCTCCTACGAGCAGTACTTC. This gives the protein CATTPGGRPSYEQYF.